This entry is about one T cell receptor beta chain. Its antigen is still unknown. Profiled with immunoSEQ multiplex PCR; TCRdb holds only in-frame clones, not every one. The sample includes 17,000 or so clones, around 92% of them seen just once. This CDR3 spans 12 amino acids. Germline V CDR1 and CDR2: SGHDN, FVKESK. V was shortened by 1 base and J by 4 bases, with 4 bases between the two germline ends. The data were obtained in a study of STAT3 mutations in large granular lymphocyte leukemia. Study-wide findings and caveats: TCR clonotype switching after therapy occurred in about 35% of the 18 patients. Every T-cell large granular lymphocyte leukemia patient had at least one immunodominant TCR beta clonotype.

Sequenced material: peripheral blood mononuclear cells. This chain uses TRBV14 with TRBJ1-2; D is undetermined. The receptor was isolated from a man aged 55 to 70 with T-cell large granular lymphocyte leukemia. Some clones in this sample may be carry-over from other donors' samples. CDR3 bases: TGTGCCAGCAGCCAAGGGTTCTATGGCTACACCTTC. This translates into CASSQGFYGYTF.